This TCR beta chain stems from a study of blood T cell repertoires in COVID-19. About the study: The United States, Italy and Spain supplied acute and convalescent COVID-19 samples.

The method was immunoSEQ multiplex PCR; TCRdb's version includes in-frame clones alone and lacks a portion of them. Among 250,000 to 300,000 clones listed, roughly 79% were seen once. The CDR3 runs 16 residues. Germline CDR1 and CDR2: SQVTM and ANQGSEA. The junction had 11 bases not matched to a gene; V was cut back by 6 bases and J by 2 bases. The chain joins TRBV29-1 to TRBJ1-4; TRBD1 matches 8 bases. What was sequenced was peripheral blood. This receptor was taken from a woman between 55 and 75 years old with active or convalescent COVID-19. CDR3: CSVAGGAGWTNEKLFF. The CDR3, as DNA: TGCAGCGTGGCAGGGGGCGCCGGTTGGACTAATGAAAAACTGTTTTTT.